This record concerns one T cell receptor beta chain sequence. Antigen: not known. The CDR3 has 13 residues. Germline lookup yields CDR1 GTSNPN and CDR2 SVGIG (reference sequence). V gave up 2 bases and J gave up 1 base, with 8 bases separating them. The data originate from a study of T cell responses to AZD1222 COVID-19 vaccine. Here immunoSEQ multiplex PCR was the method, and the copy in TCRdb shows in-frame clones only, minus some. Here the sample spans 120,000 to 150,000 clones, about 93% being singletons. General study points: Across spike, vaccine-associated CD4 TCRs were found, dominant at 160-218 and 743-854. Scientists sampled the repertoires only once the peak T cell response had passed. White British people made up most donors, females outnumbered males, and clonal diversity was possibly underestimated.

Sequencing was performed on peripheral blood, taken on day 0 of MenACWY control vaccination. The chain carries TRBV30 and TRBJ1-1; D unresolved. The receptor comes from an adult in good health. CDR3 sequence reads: CAWSPEPNTEAFF. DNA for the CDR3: TGTGCCTGGAGTCCGGAACCGAACACTGAAGCTTTCTTT.